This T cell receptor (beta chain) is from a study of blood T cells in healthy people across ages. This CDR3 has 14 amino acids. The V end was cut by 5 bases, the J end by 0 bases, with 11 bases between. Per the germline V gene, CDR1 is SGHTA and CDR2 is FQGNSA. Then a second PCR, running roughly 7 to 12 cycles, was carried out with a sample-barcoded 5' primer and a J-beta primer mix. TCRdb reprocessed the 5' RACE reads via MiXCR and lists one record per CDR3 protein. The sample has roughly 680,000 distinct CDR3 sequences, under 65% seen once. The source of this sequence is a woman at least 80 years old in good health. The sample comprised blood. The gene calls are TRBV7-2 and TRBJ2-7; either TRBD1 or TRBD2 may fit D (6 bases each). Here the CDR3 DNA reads TGTGCCAGCAGCGAAGGGGGGCCCTCCTACGAGCAGTACTTC. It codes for CASSEGGPSYEQYF.